This T cell receptor (beta chain) was captured in a study of blood T cell repertoires in COVID-19. Study-level background: COVID-19 samples collected from the United States, Italy and Spain covered acute and convalescent phases.

Germline CDR1 is MDHEN and CDR2 is SYDVKM. V lost 7 bases to trimming and J lost 3 bases, with 9 bases between them. The CDR3 length is 13 residues. Source study methods: How many nucleated cells were present was estimated from reference gene primer amplification. The method was immunoSEQ multiplex PCR; TCRdb's version includes in-frame clones alone and lacks a portion of them. D and trimming were read from the DNA, whereas the V and J calls and clone size are those reported in that table. The sample contains 350,000 to 450,000 clones, approximately 90% of which appear only once. In Seattle, patients joined the study during active infection and were tracked longitudinally.

V gene TRBV28 combines with J gene TRBJ1-4, with D unresolved. Specimen: peripheral blood. This TCR derives from a woman in her thirties or forties with COVID-19, enrolled during active disease. The CDR3: CASIGDANEKLFF. Written as DNA, the CDR3 is TGTGCCAGCATAGGAGACGCTAATGAAAAACTGTTTTTT.